This entry describes one T cell receptor (beta chain). The antigen remains unidentified. The sample comes from a study of T cell responses to AZD1222 COVID-19 vaccine. For the study at large: Second doses were pooled across both intervals (about 4 or about 12 weeks). General study points: White British donors predominated, females outnumbered males, and clonal diversity was possibly underestimated. Targeting of unmutated variant regions was reportedly seen in nearly half of spike-specific TCRs.

Only in-frame clones appear in the TCRdb table, and some are missing; sequencing was by immunoSEQ multiplex PCR. The sample yields some 120,000 clones, about 87% seen once. CDR1 LGHNA and CDR2 YNFKEQ come from the germline V gene. The CDR3 runs 15 residues. With 1 base removed from V and 5 bases from J, the gap between germline ends came to 11 bases. The V call is TRBV4-2, the J call TRBJ2-2, with D possibly being TRBD2 (6 bases). This specimen was peripheral blood, taken on day 0 of AZD1222 vaccination. The clonotype was recovered from an adult in good health. The CDR3 sequence: CASSQGGIGTGELFF. CDR3 coding DNA: TGTGCCAGCAGCCAAGGCGGGATTGGAACCGGGGAGCTGTTTTTT.